This is a list of T cell receptor beta chains from one sample in a study of cytomegalovirus exposure and HLA in healthy donors. Produced via immunoSEQ multiplex PCR; TCRdb's table is partial and in-frame only. The sample holds around 90,000 clones, roughly 86% seen once. Input material: PBMCs. The receptor set was obtained from a man younger than 45 in good health and CMV-seropositive. Both conserved end residues are part of each CDR3. D genes are given only for firm matches. Size values are once, few and many counts, or a class for expanded clones, and some rows have none.

d_gene: TRBD1; j_gene: TRBJ1-4; abundance: NA; v_gene: TRBV2; CDR3aa: CASRGGQILKLFF; CDR3nt: TGTGCCAGCAGGGGGGGACAGATATTAAAACTGTTTTTT
d_gene: TRBD1; j_gene: TRBJ2-3; abundance: NA; v_gene: TRBV27; CDR3aa: CASSTHTRGQSDTQYF; CDR3nt: TGTGCCAGCAGTACGCACACCAGGGGGCAATCAGATACGCAGTATTTT
d_gene: TRBD1; j_gene: TRBJ2-1; abundance: NA; v_gene: TRBV5-5; CDR3aa: CASSLAQGSYNEQFF; CDR3nt: TGTGCCAGCAGCTTGGCACAGGGGTCCTACAATGAGCAGTTCTTC
d_gene: NA; j_gene: TRBJ1-1; abundance: few; v_gene: TRBV4-1; CDR3aa: CASSQGSVFAEAFF; CDR3nt: TGCGCCAGCAGCCAAGGTTCAGTATTCGCTGAAGCTTTCTTT
d_gene: TRBD1; j_gene: TRBJ2-3; abundance: once; v_gene: TRBV5-1; CDR3aa: CASSWGQGGTDTQYF; CDR3nt: TGCGCCAGCAGCTGGGGACAGGGCGGCACAGATACGCAGTATTTT
d_gene: NA; j_gene: TRBJ2-7; abundance: NA; v_gene: TRBV27; CDR3aa: CASRFSRDSRYEQYF; CDR3nt: TGTGCCAGCAGGTTTTCCCGGGACTCCCGCTACGAGCAGTACTTC
d_gene: NA; j_gene: TRBJ2-2; abundance: NA; v_gene: TRBV6-5; CDR3aa: CASSSPGDTGELFF; CDR3nt: TGTGCCAGCAGTTCCCCAGGTGACACCGGGGAGCTGTTTTTT
d_gene: NA; j_gene: TRBJ1-5; abundance: NA; v_gene: TRBV2; CDR3aa: CASQTGGVPIQPQHF; CDR3nt: TGTGCCAGTCAAACGGGGGGCGTACCTATTCAGCCCCAGCATTTT
d_gene: NA; j_gene: TRBJ2-6; abundance: NA; v_gene: TRBV28; CDR3aa: CASRRGGPPSGANVLTF; CDR3nt: TGTGCCAGCAGAAGGGGTGGGCCCCCCTCTGGGGCCAACGTCCTGACTTTC
d_gene: NA; j_gene: TRBJ2-3; abundance: NA; v_gene: TRBV10-1; CDR3aa: CASSESNRGADTQYF; CDR3nt: TGCGCCAGCAGTGAGTCTAACCGGGGTGCAGATACGCAGTATTTT
d_gene: NA; j_gene: TRBJ2-6; abundance: NA; v_gene: TRBV28; CDR3aa: CASSFPHRAPGANVLTF; CDR3nt: TGTGCCAGCAGTTTCCCCCATCGAGCCCCTGGGGCCAACGTCCTGACTTTC
d_gene: TRBD1; j_gene: TRBJ1-2; abundance: NA; v_gene: TRBV27; CDR3aa: CASSLSPGQGNYGYTF; CDR3nt: TGTGCCAGCAGTTTAAGCCCGGGACAGGGGAACTATGGCTACACCTTC
d_gene: NA; j_gene: TRBJ2-1; abundance: NA; v_gene: TRBV5-1; CDR3aa: CASSFLASNEQFF; CDR3nt: TGCGCCAGCAGCTTCCTAGCGTCAAATGAGCAGTTCTTC
d_gene: NA; j_gene: TRBJ2-1; abundance: NA; v_gene: TRBV6-5; CDR3aa: CASSYYSSSYNEQFF; CDR3nt: TGTGCCAGCAGTTACTATTCTAGTTCCTACAATGAGCAGTTCTTC
d_gene: TRBD1; j_gene: TRBJ2-4; abundance: NA; v_gene: TRBV5-8; CDR3aa: CASSIDIGRGQNIQYF; CDR3nt: TGTGCCAGCAGCATCGACATAGGAAGGGGGCAAAACATTCAGTACTTC
d_gene: TRBD2; j_gene: TRBJ2-5; abundance: NA; v_gene: TRBV11-2; CDR3aa: CASSLHTSGKETQYF; CDR3nt: TGTGCCAGCAGCTTACATACTAGCGGGAAAGAGACCCAGTACTTC
d_gene: TRBD2; j_gene: TRBJ2-1; abundance: NA; v_gene: TRBV7-9; CDR3aa: CASSNSGTYNEQFF; CDR3nt: TGTGCCAGCAGCAATAGCGGGACCTACAATGAGCAGTTCTTC
d_gene: TRBD2; j_gene: TRBJ2-1; abundance: NA; v_gene: TRBV5-1; CDR3aa: CASRITSGRLYNEQFF; CDR3nt: TGCGCCAGCAGAATTACTAGCGGGAGGTTGTACAATGAGCAGTTCTTC
d_gene: TRBD1; j_gene: TRBJ1-1; abundance: NA; v_gene: TRBV19; CDR3aa: CASRKTTGGTEAFF; CDR3nt: TGTGCCAGTAGAAAAACGACAGGGGGCACTGAAGCTTTCTTT
d_gene: NA; j_gene: TRBJ1-4; abundance: NA; v_gene: TRBV18; CDR3aa: CASSVDSSTNEKLFF; CDR3nt: TGTGCCAGCTCAGTGGACAGTTCAACTAATGAAAAACTGTTTTTT
d_gene: NA; j_gene: TRBJ2-5; abundance: NA; v_gene: TRBV21-1; CDR3aa: CASSKGGEQETQYF; CDR3nt: TGTGCCAGCAGCAAAGGCGGAGAACAAGAGACCCAGTACTTC
d_gene: TRBD2; j_gene: TRBJ2-1; abundance: NA; v_gene: TRBV30; CDR3aa: CAWRGGLAGAYEQFF; CDR3nt: TGTGCCTGGAGAGGGGGTCTAGCGGGAGCCTATGAGCAGTTCTTC
d_gene: TRBD1; j_gene: TRBJ2-7; abundance: NA; v_gene: TRBV6-1; CDR3aa: CASSGFRDSLSYEQYF; CDR3nt: TGTGCCAGCAGTGGATTTCGGGACAGCCTCTCCTACGAGCAGTACTTC
d_gene: TRBD1; j_gene: TRBJ1-1; abundance: NA; v_gene: TRBV9; CDR3aa: CASSVEDRGLTEAFF; CDR3nt: TGTGCCAGCAGCGTAGAGGACAGGGGGCTGACTGAAGCTTTCTTT
d_gene: NA; j_gene: TRBJ1-3; abundance: NA; v_gene: TRBV5-4; CDR3aa: CASSYQGIPSGNTIYF; CDR3nt: TGTGCCAGCAGCTACCAGGGGATCCCCTCTGGAAACACCATATATTTT
d_gene: TRBD2; j_gene: TRBJ2-7; abundance: NA; v_gene: TRBV28; CDR3aa: CASKLAGSSYEQYF; CDR3nt: TGTGCCAGCAAACTAGCGGGAAGCTCCTACGAGCAGTACTTC
d_gene: NA; j_gene: TRBJ1-4; abundance: NA; v_gene: TRBV28; CDR3aa: CASHSGTNEKLFF; CDR3nt: TGTGCCAGCCACTCAGGCACTAATGAAAAACTGTTTTTT
d_gene: TRBD2; j_gene: TRBJ2-1; abundance: NA; v_gene: TRBV7-9; CDR3aa: CASSLGRGTSANEQFF; CDR3nt: TGTGCCAGCAGCCTCGGGAGGGGGACTAGCGCCAATGAGCAGTTCTTC
d_gene: NA; j_gene: TRBJ2-2; abundance: NA; v_gene: TRBV5-6; CDR3aa: CASSQTGYSGELFF; CDR3nt: TGTGCCAGCAGCCAAACAGGGTACTCCGGGGAGCTGTTTTTT
d_gene: TRBD2; j_gene: TRBJ2-7; abundance: NA; v_gene: TRBV7-2; CDR3aa: CASSLSLAGAREQYF; CDR3nt: TGTGCCAGCAGCTTAAGCCTAGCGGGAGCTAGGGAGCAGTACTTC
d_gene: TRBD1; j_gene: TRBJ1-1; abundance: NA; v_gene: TRBV7-6; CDR3aa: CASSLGQITEAFF; CDR3nt: TGTGCCAGCAGCTTGGGACAGATCACCGAAGCTTTCTTT
d_gene: NA; j_gene: TRBJ2-7; abundance: NA; v_gene: TRBV28; CDR3aa: CASSLTAAYYEQYF; CDR3nt: TGTGCCAGCAGTCTGACTGCTGCCTACTACGAGCAGTACTTC
d_gene: NA; j_gene: TRBJ2-5; abundance: NA; v_gene: TRBV7-6; CDR3aa: CASSHGGETQYF; CDR3nt: TGTGCCAGCAGCCATGGAGGAGAGACCCAGTACTTC
d_gene: TRBD1; j_gene: TRBJ1-2; abundance: NA; v_gene: TRBV6-1; CDR3aa: CASSEGLGQGGYGYTF; CDR3nt: TGTGCCAGCAGTGAAGGTCTGGGACAGGGAGGATATGGCTACACCTTC
d_gene: TRBD2; j_gene: TRBJ2-7; abundance: NA; v_gene: TRBV27; CDR3aa: CASRATSGATYEQYF; CDR3nt: TGTGCCAGCAGGGCTACTAGCGGAGCAACCTACGAGCAGTACTTC
d_gene: NA; j_gene: TRBJ2-4; abundance: NA; v_gene: TRBV6-1; CDR3aa: CATVDSYENIQYF; CDR3nt: TGTGCCACCGTGGACAGTTATGAGAACATTCAGTACTTC
d_gene: NA; j_gene: TRBJ1-2; abundance: NA; v_gene: TRBV6-1; CDR3aa: CASSDRGISYGYTF; CDR3nt: TGTGCCAGCAGTGATCGGGGTATAAGCTATGGCTACACCTTC
d_gene: NA; j_gene: TRBJ2-2; abundance: once; v_gene: TRBV5-1; CDR3aa: CASSLSRFDTGELFF; CDR3nt: TGCGCCAGCAGCTTGTCCAGATTTGACACCGGGGAGCTGTTTTTT
d_gene: TRBD1; j_gene: TRBJ2-3; abundance: NA; v_gene: TRBV5-1; CDR3aa: CASFGTGTDTQYF; CDR3nt: TGCGCCAGCTTTGGGACAGGTACAGATACGCAGTATTTT
d_gene: NA; j_gene: TRBJ2-3; abundance: NA; v_gene: TRBV30; CDR3aa: CAWAKLSTDTQYF; CDR3nt: TGTGCCTGGGCAAAGCTTAGCACAGATACGCAGTATTTT
d_gene: TRBD1; j_gene: TRBJ1-2; abundance: NA; v_gene: TRBV29-1; CDR3aa: CSVDGAGTGGLLIGGYTF; CDR3nt: TGCAGCGTTGACGGGGCCGGGACAGGGGGCTTATTGATCGGTGGCTACACCTTC
d_gene: TRBD2; j_gene: TRBJ2-1; abundance: NA; v_gene: TRBV28; CDR3aa: CASSAYFSINGGRGYNEQFF; CDR3nt: TGTGCCAGCAGTGCATATTTTAGCATTAATGGCGGGAGAGGCTACAATGAGCAGTTCTTC
d_gene: TRBD2; j_gene: TRBJ2-7; abundance: NA; v_gene: TRBV5-1; CDR3aa: CASSWGEGAYEQYF; CDR3nt: TGCGCCAGCAGCTGGGGGGAGGGAGCCTACGAGCAGTACTTC
d_gene: TRBD2; j_gene: TRBJ2-1; abundance: NA; v_gene: TRBV27; CDR3aa: CASSGWASGEDNEQFF; CDR3nt: TGTGCCAGCAGTGGATGGGCTAGCGGGGAAGACAATGAGCAGTTCTTC
d_gene: NA; j_gene: TRBJ1-2; abundance: NA; v_gene: TRBV19; CDR3aa: CASSLNSGTGYTF; CDR3nt: TGTGCCAGTAGTCTCAACTCCGGGACAGGCTACACCTTC
d_gene: TRBD1; j_gene: TRBJ2-5; abundance: NA; v_gene: TRBV4-2; CDR3aa: CASSSITGQGLETQYF; CDR3nt: TGTGCCAGCAGCTCAATTACGGGACAGGGGTTGGAGACCCAGTACTTC
d_gene: NA; j_gene: TRBJ2-7; abundance: NA; v_gene: TRBV11-3; CDR3aa: CASSLTAGTYEQYF; CDR3nt: TGTGCCAGCAGCTTGACAGCCGGTACCTACGAGCAGTACTTC
d_gene: NA; j_gene: TRBJ1-2; abundance: NA; v_gene: TRBV5-4; CDR3aa: CASSLDLANYGYTF; CDR3nt: TGTGCCAGCAGCCTAGACTTGGCTAACTATGGCTACACCTTC
d_gene: TRBD1; j_gene: TRBJ1-2; abundance: NA; v_gene: TRBV30; CDR3aa: CAWDGTGGSYGYTF; CDR3nt: TGTGCCTGGGATGGGACAGGGGGGTCCTATGGCTACACCTTC
d_gene: NA; j_gene: TRBJ2-1; abundance: NA; v_gene: TRBV5-1; CDR3aa: CASSSRDLGQFF; CDR3nt: TGCGCCAGCAGCAGCAGGGATTTAGGGCAGTTCTTC
d_gene: NA; j_gene: TRBJ2-2; abundance: NA; v_gene: TRBV9; CDR3aa: CASSGGNTGELFF; CDR3nt: TGTGCCAGCAGCGGAGGGAACACCGGGGAGCTGTTTTTT
d_gene: NA; j_gene: TRBJ2-3; abundance: once; v_gene: TRBV6-1; CDR3aa: CASSPPAGHTDTQYF; CDR3nt: TGTGCCAGCAGTCCCCCCGCGGGCCACACAGATACGCAGTATTTT
d_gene: NA; j_gene: TRBJ1-5; abundance: NA; v_gene: TRBV2; CDR3aa: CASRRAVNQPQHF; CDR3nt: TGTGCCAGCAGGCGGGCGGTCAATCAGCCCCAGCATTTT
d_gene: NA; j_gene: TRBJ1-5; abundance: NA; v_gene: TRBV18; CDR3aa: CASSPRGARNQPQHF; CDR3nt: TGTGCCAGCTCACCTCGGGGGGCTCGCAATCAGCCCCAGCATTTT
d_gene: NA; j_gene: TRBJ1-2; abundance: NA; v_gene: TRBV14; CDR3aa: CASSHDVRGYTF; CDR3nt: TGTGCCAGCAGCCACGATGTGAGGGGCTACACCTTC
d_gene: NA; j_gene: TRBJ1-2; abundance: once; v_gene: TRBV7-2; CDR3aa: CASSLTVLGGQIYGYTF; CDR3nt: TGTGCCAGCAGCTTAACGGTATTGGGCGGGCAGATCTATGGCTACACCTTC
d_gene: NA; j_gene: TRBJ2-7; abundance: NA; v_gene: TRBV2; CDR3aa: CASSESQINEQYF; CDR3nt: TGTGCCAGCAGTGAGAGTCAAATCAACGAGCAGTACTTC
d_gene: NA; j_gene: TRBJ1-1; abundance: few; v_gene: TRBV29-1; CDR3aa: CSVYGEYTEAFF; CDR3nt: TGCAGCGTTTACGGGGAATACACTGAAGCTTTCTTT
d_gene: TRBD2; j_gene: TRBJ2-4; abundance: NA; v_gene: TRBV2; CDR3aa: CASGGGTRGSINIQYF; CDR3nt: TGTGCCAGCGGAGGGGGGACTAGAGGATCAATAAACATTCAGTACTTC
d_gene: TRBD1; j_gene: TRBJ2-7; abundance: NA; v_gene: TRBV4-1; CDR3aa: CASSQGGRQGVYEQYF; CDR3nt: TGCGCCAGCAGCCAAGGAGGCCGGCAGGGGGTCTACGAGCAGTACTTC